This T cell receptor beta chain stems from a study of a mutant IDH1 vaccine in newly diagnosed glioma. Overall study: Investigators started vaccination 4-6 weeks after radiotherapy alone, or with temozolomide cycles. Beforehand, treatment had been radiotherapy, temozolomide, or both; the majority received both.

Documented time point: week 35, safety follow-up. The study gave 300 ug of mutant IDH1 20-mer peptide per vaccine dose, with topical imiquimod. Assay used: immunoSEQ multiplex PCR; TCRdb lists only in-frame clones, some missing. The sample comprises about 32,000 clones, 80% of which are singletons, and approximately 3% rests with the top ten. Between the trimmed V and J ends, which lost 4 bases and 3 bases, there was a span of 10 bases. The CDR3 length is 14 residues. Germline V CDR1 and CDR2: KGHSH, LQKENI. Points on this clone: Its target is not known.

Study findings and constraints: Variations in leading peripheral T cell clonotypes appeared to have no connection with pseudoprogression.

The specimen comprised PBMCs, sampled from a glioma patient whose treatment included an IDH1 peptide vaccine. This sequence was found in a man aged 40-50 years with glioma. Some clones in this sample may be carry-over from other donors' samples. The chain links TRBV18 to TRBJ1-5; D gene ambiguous. CDR3 nucleotide sequence: TGTGCCAGCTCACGCGGGTCTAACAATCAGCCCCAGCATTTT. Translation gives CASSRGSNNQPQHF.